The source of this T cell receptor (beta chain) is a study of T cell responses to AZD1222 COVID-19 vaccine. About the research overall: Doses given second, at about 4 or about 12 weeks, were pooled.

Only in-frame clones appear in the TCRdb table, and some are missing; sequencing was by immunoSEQ multiplex PCR. Here the sample spans under 150,000 clones, 88% being singletons. The sample consisted of peripheral blood, taken on day 0 of AZD1222 vaccination. The sequence was collected from an adult in good health.

The CDR3 loop reads CASSPSNHANTEAFF. The CDR3 DNA reads TGTGCCAGTAGTCCCAGTAACCACGCGAACACTGAAGCTTTCTTT. This chain uses TRBV19 with TRBJ1-1; D remains unclear. Germline loops: CDR1 LNHDA, CDR2 SQIVND (reference sequence). This CDR3 region has 15 residues. V lost 5 bases to trimming and J lost 1 base, with 14 bases between them.